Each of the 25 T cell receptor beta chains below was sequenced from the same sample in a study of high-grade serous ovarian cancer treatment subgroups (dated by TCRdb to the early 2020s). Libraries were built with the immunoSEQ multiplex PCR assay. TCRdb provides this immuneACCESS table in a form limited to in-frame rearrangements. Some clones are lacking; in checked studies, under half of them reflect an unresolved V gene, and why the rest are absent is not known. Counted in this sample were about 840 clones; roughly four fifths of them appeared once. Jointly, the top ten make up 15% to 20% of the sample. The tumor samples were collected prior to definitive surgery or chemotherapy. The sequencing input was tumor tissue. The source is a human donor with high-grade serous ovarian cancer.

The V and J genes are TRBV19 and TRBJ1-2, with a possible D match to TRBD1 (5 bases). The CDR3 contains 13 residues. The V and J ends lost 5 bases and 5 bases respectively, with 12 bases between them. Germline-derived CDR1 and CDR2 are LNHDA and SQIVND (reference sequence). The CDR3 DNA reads TGTGCCAGTAGTTACGGGGCTCCGTATGGCTACACCTTC. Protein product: CASSYGAPYGYTF.

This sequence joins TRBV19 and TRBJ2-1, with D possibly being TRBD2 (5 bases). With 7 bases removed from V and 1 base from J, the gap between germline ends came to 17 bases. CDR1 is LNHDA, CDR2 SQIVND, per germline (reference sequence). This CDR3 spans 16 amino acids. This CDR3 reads CASTGRANPSYNEQFF. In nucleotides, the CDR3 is TGTGCCAGTACCGGGCGGGCAAACCCATCCTACAATGAGCAGTTCTTC. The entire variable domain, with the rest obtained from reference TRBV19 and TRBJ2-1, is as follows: DGGITQSPKYLFRKEGQNVTLSCEQNLNHDAMYWYRQDPGQGLRLIYYSQIVNDFQKGDIAEGYSVSREKKESFPLTVTSAQKNPTAFYLCASTGRANPSYNEQFFGPGTRLTVL.

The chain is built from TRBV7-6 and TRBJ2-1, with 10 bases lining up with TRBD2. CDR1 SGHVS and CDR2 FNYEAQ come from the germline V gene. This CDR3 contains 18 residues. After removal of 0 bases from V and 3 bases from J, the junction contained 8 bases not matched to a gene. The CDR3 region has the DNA TGTGCCAGCAGCTTAGCGCCGTCTAGCGGGAGTAACTACAATGAGCAGTTCTTC. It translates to CASSLAPSSGSNYNEQFF.

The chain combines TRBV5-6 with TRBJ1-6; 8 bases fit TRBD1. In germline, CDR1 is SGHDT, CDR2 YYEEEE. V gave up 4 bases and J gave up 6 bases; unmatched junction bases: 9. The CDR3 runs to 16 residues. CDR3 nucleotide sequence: TGTGCCAGCAGCACCGGACAGGGTGGGGGTAATTCACCCCTCCACTTT. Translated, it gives CASSTGQGGGNSPLHF.

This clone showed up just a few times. CDR3 nucleotides: TGTGCCAGCAGCACCAGGGTCACTGAAGCTTTCTTT. It specifies CASSTRVTEAFF. The rearrangement joins TRBV2 to TRBJ1-1; D perhaps matches TRBD1 (5 bases). The CDR3 spans 12 residues. CDR1 is SNHLY and CDR2 is FYNNEI in the germline V gene. V gave up 6 bases and J gave up 4 bases, with 9 bases separating them. Filled out from reference TRBV2 and TRBJ1-1, the complete variable domain reads EPEVTQTPSHQVTQMGQEVILRCVPISNHLYFYWYRQILGQKVEFLVSFYNNEISEKSEIFDDQFSVERPDGSNFTLKIRSTKLEDSAMYFCASSTRVTEAFFGQGTRLTVV.

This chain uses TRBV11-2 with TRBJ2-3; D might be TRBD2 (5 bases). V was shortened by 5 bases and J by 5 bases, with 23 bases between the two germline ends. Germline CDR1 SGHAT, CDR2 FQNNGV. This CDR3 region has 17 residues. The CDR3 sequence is CASSLLRASRGLDTQYF. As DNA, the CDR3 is TGTGCCAGCAGCCTTCTTCGGGCCTCCCGAGGACTAGATACGCAGTATTTT.

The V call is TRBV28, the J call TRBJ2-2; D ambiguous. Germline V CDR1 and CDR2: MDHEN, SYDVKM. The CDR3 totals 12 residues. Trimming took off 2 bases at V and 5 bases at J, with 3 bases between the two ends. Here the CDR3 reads CASSLETGELFF. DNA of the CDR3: TGTGCCAGCAGTTTAGAAACCGGGGAGCTGTTTTTT.

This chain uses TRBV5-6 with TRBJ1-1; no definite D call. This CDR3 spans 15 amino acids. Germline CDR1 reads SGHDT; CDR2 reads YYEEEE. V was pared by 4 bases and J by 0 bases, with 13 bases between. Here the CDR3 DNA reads TGTGCCAGCAGCCACAATGTCGGGTTGAACACTGAAGCTTTCTTT. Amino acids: CASSHNVGLNTEAFF. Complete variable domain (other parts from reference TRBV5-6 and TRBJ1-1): DAGVTQSPTHLIKTRGQQVTLRCSPKSGHDTVSWYQQALGQGPQFIFQYYEEEERQRGNFPDRFSGHQFPNYSSELNVNALLLGDSALYLCASSHNVGLNTEAFFGQGTRLTVV.

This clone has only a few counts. The CDR3 DNA reads TGTGCCAGCAGCCAAGAGGCGACCGCCTCCTACAATGAGCAGTTCTTC. This codes for CASSQEATASYNEQFF. The V and J genes are TRBV4-2 and TRBJ2-1; no definite D call. The germline V gene has CDR1 LGHNA and CDR2 YNFKEQ. The CDR3 spans 16 residues. Trimming shortened V by 0 bases and J by 0 bases, and 9 bases separated the two germline ends.

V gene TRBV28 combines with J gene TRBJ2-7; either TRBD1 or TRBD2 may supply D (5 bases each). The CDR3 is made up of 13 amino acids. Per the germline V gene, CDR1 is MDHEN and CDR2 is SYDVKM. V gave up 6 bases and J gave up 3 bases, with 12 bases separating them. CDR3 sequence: CASSLGRFYEQYF. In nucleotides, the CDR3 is TGTGCCAGCAGCCTGGGACGGTTCTACGAGCAGTACTTC. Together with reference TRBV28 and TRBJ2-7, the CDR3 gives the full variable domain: DVKVTQSSRYLVKRTGEKVFLECVQDMDHENMFWYRQDPGLGLRLIYFSYDVKMKEKGDIPEGYSVSREKKERFSLILESASTNQTSMYLCASSLGRFYEQYFGPGTRLTVT.

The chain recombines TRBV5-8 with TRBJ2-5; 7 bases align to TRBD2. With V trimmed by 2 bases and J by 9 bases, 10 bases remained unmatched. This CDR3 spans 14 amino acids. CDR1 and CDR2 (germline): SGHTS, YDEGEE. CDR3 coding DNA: TGTGCCAGCAGCTTTAGGCGGGAGTTCCGGGCCCAGTACTTC. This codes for CASSFRREFRAQYF. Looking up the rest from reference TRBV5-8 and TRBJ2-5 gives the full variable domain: EAGVTQSPTHLIKTRGQQATLRCSPISGHTSVYWYQQALGLGLQFLLWYDEGEERNRGNFPPRFSGRQFPNYSSELNVNALELEDSALYLCASSFRREFRAQYFGPGTRLLVL.

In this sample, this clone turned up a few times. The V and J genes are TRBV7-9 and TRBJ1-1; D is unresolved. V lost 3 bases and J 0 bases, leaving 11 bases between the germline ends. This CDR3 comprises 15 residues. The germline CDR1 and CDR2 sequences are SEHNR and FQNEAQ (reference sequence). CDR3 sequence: CASSFRTVMNTEAFF. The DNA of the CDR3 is TGTGCCAGCAGCTTTAGGACGGTTATGAACACTGAAGCTTTCTTT.

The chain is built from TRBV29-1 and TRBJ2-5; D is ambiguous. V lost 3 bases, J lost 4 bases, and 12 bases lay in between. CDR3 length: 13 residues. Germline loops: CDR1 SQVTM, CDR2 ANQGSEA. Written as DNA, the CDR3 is TGCAGCGTTGAGGCGATTTTGGGAGAGACCCAGTACTTC. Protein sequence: CSVEAILGETQYF.

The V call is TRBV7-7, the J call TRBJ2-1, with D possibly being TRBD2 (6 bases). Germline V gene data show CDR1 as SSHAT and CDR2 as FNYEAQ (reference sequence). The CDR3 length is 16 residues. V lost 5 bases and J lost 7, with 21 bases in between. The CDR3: CASSPSTSRRSNEQFF. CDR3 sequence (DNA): TGTGCCAGCAGCCCCTCGACTAGTAGAAGGTCTAATGAGCAGTTCTTC. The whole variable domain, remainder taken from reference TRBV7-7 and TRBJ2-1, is GAGVSQSPRYKVTKRGQDVTLRCDPISSHATLYWYQQALGQGPEFLTYFNYEAQPDKSGLPSDRFSAERPEGSISTLTIQRTEQRDSAMYRCASSPSTSRRSNEQFFGPGTRLTVL.

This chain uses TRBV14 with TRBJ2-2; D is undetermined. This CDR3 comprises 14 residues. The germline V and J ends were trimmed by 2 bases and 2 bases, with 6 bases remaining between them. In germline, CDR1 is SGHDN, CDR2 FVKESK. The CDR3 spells CASSQLDNTGELFF. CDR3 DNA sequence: TGTGCCAGCAGCCAATTGGACAACACCGGGGAGCTGTTTTTT.

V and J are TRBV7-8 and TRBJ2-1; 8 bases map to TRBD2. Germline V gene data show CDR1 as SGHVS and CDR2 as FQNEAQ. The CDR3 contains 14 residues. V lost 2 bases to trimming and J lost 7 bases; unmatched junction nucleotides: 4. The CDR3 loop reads CASSLPGGRNEQFF. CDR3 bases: TGTGCCAGCAGCTTACCGGGAGGGAGGAATGAGCAGTTCTTC.

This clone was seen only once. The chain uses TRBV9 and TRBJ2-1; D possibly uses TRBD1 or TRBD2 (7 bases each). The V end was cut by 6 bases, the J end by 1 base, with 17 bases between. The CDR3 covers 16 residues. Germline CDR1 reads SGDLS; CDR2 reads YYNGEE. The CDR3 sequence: CASNQGGRTSYNEQFF. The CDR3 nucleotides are TGTGCCAGCAACCAGGGGGGGAGAACGTCCTACAATGAGCAGTTCTTC.

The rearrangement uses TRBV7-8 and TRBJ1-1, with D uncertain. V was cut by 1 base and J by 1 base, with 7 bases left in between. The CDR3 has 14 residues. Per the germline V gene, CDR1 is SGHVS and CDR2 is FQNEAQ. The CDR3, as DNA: TGTGCCAGCAGCTTAGGACCCGCGAACACTGAAGCTTTCTTT. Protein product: CASSLGPANTEAFF.

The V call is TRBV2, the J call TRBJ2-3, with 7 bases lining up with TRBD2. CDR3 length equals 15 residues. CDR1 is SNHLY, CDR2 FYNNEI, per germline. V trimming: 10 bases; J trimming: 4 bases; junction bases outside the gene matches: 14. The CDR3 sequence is CANENLGGRADTQYF. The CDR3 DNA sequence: TGTGCCAACGAAAACCTAGGCGGGAGAGCAGATACGCAGTATTTT.

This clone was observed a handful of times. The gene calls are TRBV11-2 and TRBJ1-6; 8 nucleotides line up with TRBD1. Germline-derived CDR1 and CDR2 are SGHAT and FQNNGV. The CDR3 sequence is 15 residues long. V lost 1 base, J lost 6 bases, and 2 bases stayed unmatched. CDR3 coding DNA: TGTGCCAGCAGCTTAGTGACAGGGGTTAATTCACCCCTCCACTTT. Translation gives CASSLVTGVNSPLHF.

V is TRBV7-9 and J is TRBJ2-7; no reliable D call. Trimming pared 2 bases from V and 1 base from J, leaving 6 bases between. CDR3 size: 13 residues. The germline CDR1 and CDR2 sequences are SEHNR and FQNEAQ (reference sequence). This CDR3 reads CASSLTFSYEQYF. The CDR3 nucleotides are TGTGCCAGCAGCTTAACGTTTTCCTACGAGCAGTACTTC.

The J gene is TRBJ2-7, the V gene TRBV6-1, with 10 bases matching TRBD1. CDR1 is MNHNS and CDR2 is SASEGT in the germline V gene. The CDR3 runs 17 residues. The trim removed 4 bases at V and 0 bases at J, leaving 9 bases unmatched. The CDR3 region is CASSAGTGVWDSYEQYF. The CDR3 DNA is TGTGCCAGCAGTGCCGGGACAGGGGTTTGGGACTCCTACGAGCAGTACTTC.

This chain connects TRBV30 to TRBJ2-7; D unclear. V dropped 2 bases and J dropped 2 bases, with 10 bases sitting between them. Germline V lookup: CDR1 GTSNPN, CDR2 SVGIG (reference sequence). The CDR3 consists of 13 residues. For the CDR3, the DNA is TGTGCCTGGAGTAATGGGCTAGCCTACGAGCAGTACTTC. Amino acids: CAWSNGLAYEQYF.

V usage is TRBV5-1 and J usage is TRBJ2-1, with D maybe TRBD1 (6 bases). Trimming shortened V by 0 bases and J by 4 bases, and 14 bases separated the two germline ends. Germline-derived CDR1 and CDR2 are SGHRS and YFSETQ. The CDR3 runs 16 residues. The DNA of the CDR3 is TGCGCCAGCAGCTTGGTGGGGCAGGGGCTTTACAATGAGCAGTTCTTC. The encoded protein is CASSLVGQGLYNEQFF.

The CDR3 here is CASGYNEQFF. CDR3 sequence (DNA): TGTGCCAGCGGGTACAATGAGCAGTTCTTC. V gene TRBV27 combines with J gene TRBJ2-1; D not certain. Germline V CDR1 and CDR2: MNHEY, SMNVEV (reference sequence). The CDR3 runs 10 residues. Trimming removed 8 bases from V and 4 bases from J, with 3 bases in between.